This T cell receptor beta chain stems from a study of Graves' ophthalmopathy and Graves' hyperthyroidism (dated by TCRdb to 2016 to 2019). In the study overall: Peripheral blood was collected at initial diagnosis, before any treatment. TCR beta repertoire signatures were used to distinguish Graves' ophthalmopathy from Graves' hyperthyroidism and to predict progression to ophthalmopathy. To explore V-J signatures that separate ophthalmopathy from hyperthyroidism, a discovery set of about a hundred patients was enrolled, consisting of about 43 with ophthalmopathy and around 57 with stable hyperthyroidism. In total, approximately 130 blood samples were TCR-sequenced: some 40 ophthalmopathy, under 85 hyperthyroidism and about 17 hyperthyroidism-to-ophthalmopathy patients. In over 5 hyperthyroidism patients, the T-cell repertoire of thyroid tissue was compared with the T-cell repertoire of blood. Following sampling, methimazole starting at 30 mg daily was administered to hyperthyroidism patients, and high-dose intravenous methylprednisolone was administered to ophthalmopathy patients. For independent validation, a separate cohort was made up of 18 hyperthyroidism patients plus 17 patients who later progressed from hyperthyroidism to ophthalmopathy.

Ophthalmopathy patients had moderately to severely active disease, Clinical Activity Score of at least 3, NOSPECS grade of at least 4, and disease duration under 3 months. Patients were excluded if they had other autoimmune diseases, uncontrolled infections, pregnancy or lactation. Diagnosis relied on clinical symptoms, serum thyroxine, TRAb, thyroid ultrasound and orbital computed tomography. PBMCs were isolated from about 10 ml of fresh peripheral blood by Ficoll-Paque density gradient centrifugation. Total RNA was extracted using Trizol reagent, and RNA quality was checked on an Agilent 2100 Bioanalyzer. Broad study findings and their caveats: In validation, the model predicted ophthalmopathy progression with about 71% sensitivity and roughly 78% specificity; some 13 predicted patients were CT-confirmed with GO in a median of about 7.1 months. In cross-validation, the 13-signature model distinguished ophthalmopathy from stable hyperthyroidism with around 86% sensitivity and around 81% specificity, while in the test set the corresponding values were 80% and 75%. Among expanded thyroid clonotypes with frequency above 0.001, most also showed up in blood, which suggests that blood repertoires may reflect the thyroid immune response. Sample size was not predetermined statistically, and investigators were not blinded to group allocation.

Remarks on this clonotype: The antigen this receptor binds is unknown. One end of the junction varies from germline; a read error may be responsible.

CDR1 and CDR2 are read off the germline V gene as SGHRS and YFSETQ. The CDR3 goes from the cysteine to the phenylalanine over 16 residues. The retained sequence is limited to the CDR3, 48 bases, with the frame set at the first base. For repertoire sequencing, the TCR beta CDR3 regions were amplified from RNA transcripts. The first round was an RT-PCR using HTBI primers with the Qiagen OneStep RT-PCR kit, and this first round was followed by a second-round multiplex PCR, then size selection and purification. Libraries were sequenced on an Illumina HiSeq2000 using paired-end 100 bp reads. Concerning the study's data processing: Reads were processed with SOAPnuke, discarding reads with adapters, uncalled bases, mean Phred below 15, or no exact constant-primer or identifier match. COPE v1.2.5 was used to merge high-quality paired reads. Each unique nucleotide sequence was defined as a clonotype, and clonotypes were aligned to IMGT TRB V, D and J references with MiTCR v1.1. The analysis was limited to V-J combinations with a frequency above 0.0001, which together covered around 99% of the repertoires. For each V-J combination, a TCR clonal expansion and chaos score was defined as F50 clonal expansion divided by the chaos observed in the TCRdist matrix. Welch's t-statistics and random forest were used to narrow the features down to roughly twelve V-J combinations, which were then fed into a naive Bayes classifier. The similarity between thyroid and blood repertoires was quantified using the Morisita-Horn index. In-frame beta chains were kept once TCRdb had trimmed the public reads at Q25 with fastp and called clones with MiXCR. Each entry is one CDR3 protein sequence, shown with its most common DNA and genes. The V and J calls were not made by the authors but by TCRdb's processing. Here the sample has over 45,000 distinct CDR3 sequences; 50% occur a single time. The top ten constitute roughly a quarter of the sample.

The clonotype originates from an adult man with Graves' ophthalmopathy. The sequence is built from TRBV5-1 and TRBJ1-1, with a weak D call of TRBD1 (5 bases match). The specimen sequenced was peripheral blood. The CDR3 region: CANRKAGMTPNTEAFF. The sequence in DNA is TGTGCCAACAGGAAGGCGGGGATGACCCCGAACACTGAAGCTTTCTTT.